These 12 T cell receptor beta chains came from one sample sequenced in a study of blood T cell repertoires in COVID-19 (dated by TCRdb to 2020 to 2021). Preparation of the library involved the immunoSEQ multiplex PCR assay. In its TCRdb copy, this immuneACCESS table keeps in-frame sequences only and misses some clones. Where compared with another copy, unresolved V genes explain less than half of these, and the others have no known cause. This sample comprises fewer than 250,000 clones, 81% of them detected only once. Around 8.9% of the sample is held by the ten biggest clonotypes. The sample was PBMCs or T cells enriched from blood (not recorded which). These receptors were collected from a woman between 45 and 60 years old with acute COVID-19.

The genes are TRBV7-3 and TRBJ2-2; 9 bases fit TRBD1. The germline V gene has CDR1 SGHTA and CDR2 FQGTGA. The CDR3 runs 16 residues. The J segment lost 7 bases and the V segment lost 3 bases, leaving 9 bases of the junction unmatched. CDR3 residues: CASSFLSTGGIGELFF. The CDR3 bases are TGTGCCAGCAGCTTTCTTTCGACAGGGGGGATCGGGGAGCTGTTTTTT.

A few counts support this clone. This sequence joins TRBV9 and TRBJ2-2; a possible D gene is TRBD2 (6 bases). The CDR3 consists of 14 residues. Germline V CDR1 and CDR2: SGDLS, YYNGEE. V was shortened by 7 bases and J by 1 base, with 11 bases between the two germline ends. In DNA, the CDR3 is TGTGCCAGCGTGGGAGGAATGAACACCGGGGAGCTGTTTTTT. Protein product: CASVGGMNTGELFF.

The V gene is TRBV30, the J gene TRBJ2-1; 7 nucleotides agree with TRBD2. This CDR3 has 15 amino acids. Germline trimming cut 4 bases from V and 8 bases from J; bases unmatched to any gene: 14. Per the germline V gene, CDR1 is GTSNPN and CDR2 is SVGIG (reference sequence). The CDR3 sequence: CAWNSHIGTTDEQFF. The CDR3 nucleotides are TGTGCCTGGAATTCCCATATCGGGACTACCGATGAGCAGTTCTTC.

This chain joins TRBV5-1 and TRBJ1-2, with 9 bases that match TRBD1. CDR3 size: 17 residues. Trimming removed 4 bases from V and 2 bases from J; junction bases left unmatched: 12. Germline assignment: CDR1 SGHRS and CDR2 YFSETQ. The CDR3 DNA follows: TGCGCCAGCAGCGTGGACAGGGGCGCTATTGTAAACTATGGCTACACCTTC. The encoded protein is CASSVDRGAIVNYGYTF. The whole variable domain, remainder taken from reference TRBV5-1 and TRBJ1-2, is KAGVTQTPRYLIKTRGQQVTLSCSPISGHRSVSWYQQTPGQGLQFLFEYFSETQRNKGNFPGRFSGRQFSNSRSEMNVSTLELGDSALYLCASSVDRGAIVNYGYTFGSGTRLTVV.

This chain uses TRBV11-2 with TRBJ1-6; TRBD1 matches at 8 bases. Germline values: CDR1 SGHAT, CDR2 FQNNGV. The trim removed 6 bases at V and 5 bases at J, leaving 15 bases unmatched. This CDR3 is 18 amino acids long. In nucleotides, the CDR3 is TGTGCCAGCAGGAGACAGGGGAGTGCGGCGGGTAATAATTCACCCCTCCACTTT. Protein product: CASRRQGSAAGNNSPLHF.

The chain has TRBV5-8 and TRBJ2-2; D ambiguous. V was cut by 0 bases and J by 3 bases, with 6 bases left in between. The V gene's germline CDR1 is SGHTS and CDR2 YDEGEE. The CDR3 is made up of 14 amino acids. CDR3 residues: CASSLGQDTGELFF. The CDR3 DNA is TGTGCCAGCAGCTTGGGGCAGGACACCGGGGAGCTGTTTTTT.

V gene TRBV19 combines with J gene TRBJ2-3; 11 bases are shared with TRBD1. Trimming cost V 6 bases and J 2 bases; bases outside gene matches: 10. Germline CDR1 LNHDA, CDR2 SQIVND (reference sequence). The CDR3 has 17 residues. CDR3 sequence: CASSPGQGVTTTDTQYF. The CDR3 bases are TGTGCCAGTAGCCCGGGACAGGGGGTTACCACCACAGATACGCAGTATTTT.

This sequence joins TRBV18 and TRBJ2-7; TRBD2 aligns across 13 bases. Unmatched junction bases numbered 6, after V lost 6 bases and J lost 4 bases. CDR1 and CDR2 from the germline V gene are KGHSH and LQKENI. The CDR3 covers 15 residues. This CDR3 reads CASSRTSGGVYEQYF. The CDR3 DNA follows: TGTGCCAGCTCGCGCACTAGCGGGGGGGTGTACGAGCAGTACTTC. The variable domain in full, completed from reference TRBV18 and TRBJ2-7, reads NAGVMQNPRHLVRRRGQEARLRCSPMKGHSHVYWYRQLPEEGLKFMVYLQKENIIDESGMPKERFSAEFPKEGPSILRIQQVVRGDSAAYFCASSRTSGGVYEQYFGPGTRLTVT.

The DNA of the CDR3 is TGTGCCACCAGTGGGACTAGCGGGGGGGCTCCGGGAAACATTCAGTACTTC. Translated, it gives CATSGTSGGAPGNIQYF. The V call is TRBV24-1, the J call TRBJ2-4, with 15 nucleotides matching TRBD2. Trimming cost V 5 bases and J 6 bases; bases outside gene matches: 7. The length of the CDR3 is 17 residues. Looked up from germline, CDR1 is KGHDR and CDR2 is SFDVKD.

The sample holds a few counts of this clone. This chain links TRBV29-1 with TRBJ2-3; D is ambiguous. The V and J ends lost 6 bases and 5 bases respectively, with 12 bases between them. The CDR3 loop spans 12 amino acids. The germline V gene encodes CDR1 SQVTM and CDR2 ANQGSEA. The CDR3 sequence is CSVEELRDTQYF. The CDR3, as DNA: TGCAGCGTAGAGGAATTACGAGATACGCAGTATTTT.

The rearrangement links TRBV5-1 to TRBJ1-5, with D perhaps matching TRBD1 (5 bases). Per the germline V gene, CDR1 is SGHRS and CDR2 is YFSETQ. This CDR3 contains 15 residues. Deletions cut 3 bases from V and 1 base from J, with 11 bases between. The CDR3: CASSSQGLSNQPQHF. CDR3 nucleotide sequence: TGCGCCAGCAGCTCCCAGGGACTCAGCAATCAGCCCCAGCATTTT.

This chain links TRBV18 with TRBJ2-1; D remains ambiguous. V was cut by 3 bases and J by 5 bases, with 8 bases left in between. Germline V CDR1 and CDR2: KGHSH, LQKENI. The CDR3 runs 13 residues. The chain's CDR3 is CASSPYLNNEQFF. The DNA for the CDR3 is TGTGCCAGCTCACCGTATTTAAACAATGAGCAGTTCTTC.